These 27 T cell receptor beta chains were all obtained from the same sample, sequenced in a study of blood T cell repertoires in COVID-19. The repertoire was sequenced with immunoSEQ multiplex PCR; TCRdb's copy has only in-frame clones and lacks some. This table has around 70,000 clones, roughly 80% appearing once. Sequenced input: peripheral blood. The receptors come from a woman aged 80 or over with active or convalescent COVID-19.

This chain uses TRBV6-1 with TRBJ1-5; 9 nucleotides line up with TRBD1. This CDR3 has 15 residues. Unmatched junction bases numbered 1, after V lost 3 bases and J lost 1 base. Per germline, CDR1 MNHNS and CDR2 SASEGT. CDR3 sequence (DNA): TGTGCCAGCAGTGAGGGACAGGGAAGCAATCAGCCCCAGCATTTT. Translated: CASSEGQGSNQPQHF.

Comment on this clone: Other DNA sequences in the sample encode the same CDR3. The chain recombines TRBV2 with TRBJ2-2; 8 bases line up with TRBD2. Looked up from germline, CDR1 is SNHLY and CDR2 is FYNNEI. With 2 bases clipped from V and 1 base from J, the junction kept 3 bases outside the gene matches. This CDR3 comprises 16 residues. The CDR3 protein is CASSERGGLNTGELFF. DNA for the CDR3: TGTGCCAGCAGTGAACGGGGGGGGTTGAACACCGGGGAGCTGTTTTTT.

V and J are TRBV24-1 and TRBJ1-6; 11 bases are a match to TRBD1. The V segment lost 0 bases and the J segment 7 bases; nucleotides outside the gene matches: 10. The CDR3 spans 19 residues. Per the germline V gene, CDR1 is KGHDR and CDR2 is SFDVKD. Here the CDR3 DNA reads TGTGCCACCAGTGATTTGCTTCGGGACAGGGGGAAAGAGAATTCACCCCTCCACTTT. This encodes CATSDLLRDRGKENSPLHF.

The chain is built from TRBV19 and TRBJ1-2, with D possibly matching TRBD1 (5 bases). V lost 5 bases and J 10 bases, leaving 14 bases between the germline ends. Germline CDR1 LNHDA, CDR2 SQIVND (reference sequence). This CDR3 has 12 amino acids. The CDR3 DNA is TGTGCCAGTAGTGCGGGGACTGTTTACTACACCTTC. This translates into CASSAGTVYYTF. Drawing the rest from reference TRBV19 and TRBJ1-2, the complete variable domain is DGGITQSPKYLFRKEGQNVTLSCEQNLNHDAMYWYRQDPGQGLRLIYYSQIVNDFQKGDIAEGYSVSREKKESFPLTVTSAQKNPTAFYLCASSAGTVYYTFGSGTRLTVV.

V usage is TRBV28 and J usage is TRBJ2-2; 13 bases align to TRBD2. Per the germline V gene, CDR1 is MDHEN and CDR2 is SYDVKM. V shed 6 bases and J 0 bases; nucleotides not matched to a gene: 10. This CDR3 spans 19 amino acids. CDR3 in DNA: TGTGCCAGCAGACGAAGAGGACTAGCGGGGGACTCGAACACCGGGGAGCTGTTTTTT. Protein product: CASRRRGLAGDSNTGELFF.

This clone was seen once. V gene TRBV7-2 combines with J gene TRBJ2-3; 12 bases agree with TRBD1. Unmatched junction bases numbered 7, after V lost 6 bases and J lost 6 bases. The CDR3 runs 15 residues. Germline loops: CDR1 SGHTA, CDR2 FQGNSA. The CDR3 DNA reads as TGTGCCAGCAGAATAGGGACAGGGGGCCGGGATACGCAGTATTTT. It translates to CASRIGTGGRDTQYF.

The CDR3 here is CASSPNPGEHYGYTF. The CDR3 bases are TGTGCCAGCAGCCCTAACCCAGGGGAGCACTATGGCTACACCTTC. The V call is TRBV5-6, the J call TRBJ1-2; TRBD1 is a possible D gene (6 bases). Per germline, CDR1 SGHDT and CDR2 YYEEEE. V was clipped by 4 bases and J by 3 bases, with 16 bases between them. The CDR3 is 15 residues long.

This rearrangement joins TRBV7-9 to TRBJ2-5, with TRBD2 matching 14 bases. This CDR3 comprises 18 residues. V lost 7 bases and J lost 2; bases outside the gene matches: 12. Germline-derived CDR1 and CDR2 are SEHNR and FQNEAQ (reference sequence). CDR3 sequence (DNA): TGTGCCAGCATGAGACTAGCGGGAGGGCCGAGGGGACAAGAGACCCAGTACTTC. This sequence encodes CASMRLAGGPRGQETQYF.

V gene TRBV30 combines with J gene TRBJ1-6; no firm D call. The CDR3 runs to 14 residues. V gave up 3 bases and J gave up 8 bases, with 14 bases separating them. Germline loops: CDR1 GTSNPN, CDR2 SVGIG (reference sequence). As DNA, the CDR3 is TGTGCCTGGAGGGAAGGAGGACGGGATTCACCCCTCCACTTT. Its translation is CAWREGGRDSPLHF.

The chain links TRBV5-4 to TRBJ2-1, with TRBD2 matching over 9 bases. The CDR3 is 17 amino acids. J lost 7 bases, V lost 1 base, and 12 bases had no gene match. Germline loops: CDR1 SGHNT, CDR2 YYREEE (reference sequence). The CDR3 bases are TGTGCCAGCAGCTTGTACGGAACCGGGACTAGCAGAAATGAGCAGTTCTTC. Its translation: CASSLYGTGTSRNEQFF.

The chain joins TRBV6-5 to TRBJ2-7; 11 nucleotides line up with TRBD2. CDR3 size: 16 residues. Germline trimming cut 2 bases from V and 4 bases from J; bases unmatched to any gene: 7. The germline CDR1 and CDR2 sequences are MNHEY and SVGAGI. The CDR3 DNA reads TGTGCCAGCAGTTACGAGCTAGCGGGGGGTCCATACGAGCAGTACTTC. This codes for CASSYELAGGPYEQYF.

For the CDR3, the DNA is TGCGCCAGCAGCCAGAACCTGTTTATAGCGGGGGGCACAGATACGCAGTATTTT. This codes for CASSQNLFIAGGTDTQYF. This chain connects TRBV4-3 to TRBJ2-3; TRBD2 agrees at 9 bases. The germline V gene encodes CDR1 LGHNA and CDR2 YSLEER. Trimming at V came to 3 bases and at J to 1 base, leaving 11 bases not matched to a gene. The CDR3 length is 18 residues.

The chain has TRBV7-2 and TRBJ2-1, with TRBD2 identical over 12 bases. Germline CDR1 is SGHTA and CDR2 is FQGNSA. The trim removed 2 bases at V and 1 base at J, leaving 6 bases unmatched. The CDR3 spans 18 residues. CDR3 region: CASSLPSGGAGSYNEQFF. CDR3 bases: TGTGCCAGCAGCTTACCTAGCGGGGGGGCCGGATCCTACAATGAGCAGTTCTTC.

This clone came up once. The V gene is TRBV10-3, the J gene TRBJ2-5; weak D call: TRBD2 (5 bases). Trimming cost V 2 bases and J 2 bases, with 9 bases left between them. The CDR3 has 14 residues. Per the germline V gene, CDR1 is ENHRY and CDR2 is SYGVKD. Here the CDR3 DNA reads TGTGCCATCAGTGAGAGCGGTGGACAAGAGACCCAGTACTTC. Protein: CAISESGGQETQYF.

The CDR3 nucleotides are TGTGCCTGGAGTGGTTCGATCCCGGGAACGTTGCAGTACTTC. As protein: CAWSGSIPGTLQYF. The V gene is TRBV30, the J gene TRBJ2-7, with TRBD2 as a possible D gene (5 bases). Germline CDR1 and CDR2: GTSNPN and SVGIG (reference sequence). CDR3 size: 14 residues. Trimming pared 1 base from V and 9 bases from J, leaving 19 bases between.

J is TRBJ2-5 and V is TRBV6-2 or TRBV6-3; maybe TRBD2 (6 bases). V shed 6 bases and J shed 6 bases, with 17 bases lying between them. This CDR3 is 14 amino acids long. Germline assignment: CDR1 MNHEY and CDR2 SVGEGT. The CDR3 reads CASSPGTPIQTQYF. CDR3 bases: TGTGCCAGCAGCCCCGGGACTCCCATACAGACCCAGTACTTC.

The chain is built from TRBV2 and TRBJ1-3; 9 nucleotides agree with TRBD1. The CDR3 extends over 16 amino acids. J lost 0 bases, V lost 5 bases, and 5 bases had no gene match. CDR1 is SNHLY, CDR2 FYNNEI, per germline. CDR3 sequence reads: CASSQQGASSGNTIYF. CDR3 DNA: TGTGCCAGCAGTCAACAGGGGGCCTCCTCTGGAAACACCATATATTTT.

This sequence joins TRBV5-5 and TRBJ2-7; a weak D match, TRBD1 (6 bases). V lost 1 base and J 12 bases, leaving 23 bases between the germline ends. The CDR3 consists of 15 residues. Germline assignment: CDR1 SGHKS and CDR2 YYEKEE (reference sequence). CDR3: CASSLLWQGQDRPYF. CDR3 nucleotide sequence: TGTGCCAGCAGCTTGTTGTGGCAGGGGCAAGATCGGCCGTACTTC.

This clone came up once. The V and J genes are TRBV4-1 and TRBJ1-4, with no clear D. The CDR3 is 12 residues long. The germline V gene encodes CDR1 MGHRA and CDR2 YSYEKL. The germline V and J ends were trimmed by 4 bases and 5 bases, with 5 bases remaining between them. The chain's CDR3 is CASSPKNEKLFF. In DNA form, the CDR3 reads TGCGCCAGCAGCCCAAAAAATGAAAAACTGTTTTTT.

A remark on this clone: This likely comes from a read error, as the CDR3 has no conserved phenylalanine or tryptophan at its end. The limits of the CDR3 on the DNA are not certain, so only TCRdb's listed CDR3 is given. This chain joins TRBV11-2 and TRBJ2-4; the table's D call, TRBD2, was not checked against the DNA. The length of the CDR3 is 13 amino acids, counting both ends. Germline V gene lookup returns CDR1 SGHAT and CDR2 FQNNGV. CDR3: CASSLEELTVRVK.

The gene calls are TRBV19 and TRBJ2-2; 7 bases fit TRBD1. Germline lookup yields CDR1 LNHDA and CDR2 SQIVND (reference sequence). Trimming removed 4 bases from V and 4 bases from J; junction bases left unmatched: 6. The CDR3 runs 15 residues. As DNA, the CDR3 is TGTGCCAGTAGTAAGACAGGGTTTGTCACCGGGGAGCTGTTTTTT. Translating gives CASSKTGFVTGELFF.

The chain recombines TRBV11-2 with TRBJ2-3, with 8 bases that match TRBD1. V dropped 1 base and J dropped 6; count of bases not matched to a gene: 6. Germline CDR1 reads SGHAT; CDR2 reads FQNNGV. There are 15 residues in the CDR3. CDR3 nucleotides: TGTGCCAGCAGCTTAGTTCAGGGGGCACGGGATACGCAGTATTTT. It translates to CASSLVQGARDTQYF.

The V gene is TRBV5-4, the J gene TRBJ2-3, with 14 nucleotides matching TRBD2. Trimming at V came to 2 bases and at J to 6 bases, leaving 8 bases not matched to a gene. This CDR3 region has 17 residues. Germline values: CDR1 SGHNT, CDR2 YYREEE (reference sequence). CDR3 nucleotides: TGTGCCAGCAGCTTCGGACTAGCGGGGGGAGTGAGGGATACGCAGTATTTT. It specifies CASSFGLAGGVRDTQYF.

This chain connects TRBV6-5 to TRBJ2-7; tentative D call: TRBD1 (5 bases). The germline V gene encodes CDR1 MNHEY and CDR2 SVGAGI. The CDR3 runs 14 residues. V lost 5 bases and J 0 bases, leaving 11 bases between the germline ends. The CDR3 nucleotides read TGTGCCAGCAGTAAAAACAGGTTCTCCTACGAGCAGTACTTC. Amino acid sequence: CASSKNRFSYEQYF.

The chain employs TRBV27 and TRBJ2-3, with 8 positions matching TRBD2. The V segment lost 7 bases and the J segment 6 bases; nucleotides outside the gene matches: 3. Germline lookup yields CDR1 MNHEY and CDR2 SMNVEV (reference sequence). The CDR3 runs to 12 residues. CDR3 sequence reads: CASKSGGDTQYF. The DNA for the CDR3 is TGTGCCAGCAAAAGCGGGGGTGATACGCAGTATTTT.

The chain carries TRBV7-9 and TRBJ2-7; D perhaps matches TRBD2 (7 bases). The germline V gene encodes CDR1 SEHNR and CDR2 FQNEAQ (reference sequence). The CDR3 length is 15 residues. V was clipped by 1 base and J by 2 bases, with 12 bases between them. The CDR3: CASSLVGGGTYEQYF. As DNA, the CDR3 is TGTGCCAGCAGCTTAGTGGGAGGGGGAACCTACGAGCAGTACTTC. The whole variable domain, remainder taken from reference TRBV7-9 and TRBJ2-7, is DTGVSQNPRHKITKRGQNVTFRCDPISEHNRLYWYRQTLGQGPEFLTYFQNEAQLEKSRLLSDRFSAERPKGSFSTLEIQRTEQGDSAMYLCASSLVGGGTYEQYFGPGTRLTVT.

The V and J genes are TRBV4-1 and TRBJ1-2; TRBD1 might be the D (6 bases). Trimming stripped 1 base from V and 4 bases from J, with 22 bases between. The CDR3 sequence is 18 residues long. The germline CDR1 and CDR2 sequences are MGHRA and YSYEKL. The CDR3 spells CASSQVIRGRGNSYGYTF. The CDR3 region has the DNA TGCGCCAGCAGCCAAGTCATCAGGGGCAGGGGCAATTCCTATGGCTACACCTTC.